The 29 T cell receptor beta chains below were found in one sample sequenced in a study of cytomegalovirus exposure and HLA in healthy donors. It was with 60 Vbeta and 13 Jbeta primers that the PCR ran. Assay: immunoSEQ multiplex PCR; the TCRdb copy retains only in-frame clones and omits some. Among some 190,000 clones, 65% to 80% were seen once, and the ten largest hold under 3%. Sequencing used PBMCs. The receptors were gathered from a woman aged 25 to 45 in good health and CMV-seropositive.

V and J are TRBV5-5 and TRBJ2-7, with unresolved D. V was clipped by 0 bases and J by 0 bases, with 7 bases between them. The CDR3 spans 14 residues. Germline V gene lookup returns CDR1 SGHKS and CDR2 YYEKEE (reference sequence). CDR3 DNA: TGTGCCAGCAGCTTGGGGCAGGTCTCCTACGAGCAGTACTTC. Its protein product is CASSLGQVSYEQYF.

The chain recombines TRBV5-1 with TRBJ1-6, with TRBD1 identical over 10 bases. There are 14 residues in the CDR3. V shed 2 bases and J 12 bases; nucleotides not matched to a gene: 5. The germline gives CDR1 SGHRS, CDR2 YFSETQ. In DNA form, the CDR3 reads TGCGCCAGCAGCTTCGGGACAGGGGAGGGACCCCTCCACTTT. This gives the protein CASSFGTGEGPLHF.

The chain carries TRBV6-1 and TRBJ2-5; D is undetermined. The CDR3 length is 15 residues. CDR1 is MNHNS, CDR2 SASEGT, per germline. V dropped 2 bases and J dropped 4 bases, with 14 bases sitting between them. Here the CDR3 reads CASSESGGFVETQYF. CDR3 DNA: TGTGCCAGCAGTGAATCCGGTGGTTTCGTAGAGACCCAGTACTTC.

This chain joins TRBV7-2 and TRBJ1-6; D is unclear. The V and J ends lost 7 bases and 7 bases respectively, with 17 bases between them. This CDR3 is 15 amino acids long. Per germline, CDR1 SGHTA and CDR2 FQGNSA. CDR3 residues: CASTRSPGGNSPLHF. Written as DNA, the CDR3 is TGTGCCAGCACCCGGTCCCCCGGCGGGAATTCACCCCTCCACTTT.

The CDR3, as DNA: TGTGCCAGCTCACCACTCAGGGGCGGGAATCAGCCCCAGCATTTT. Its translation: CASSPLRGGNQPQHF. This chain joins TRBV18 and TRBJ1-5; weak D call: TRBD1 (6 bases). Trimming took 1 base from V and 4 from J, leaving 11 bases between them. Germline CDR1 and CDR2: KGHSH and LQKENI. The CDR3 sequence is 15 residues long.

The chain couples TRBV7-9 to TRBJ2-1; 8 positions match TRBD2. This CDR3 has 12 residues. Looked up from germline, CDR1 is SEHNR and CDR2 is FQNEAQ (reference sequence). J lost 7 bases, V lost 8 bases, and 4 bases had no gene match. This chain's CDR3 is CASLLAENEQFF. Written as DNA, the CDR3 is TGTGCCAGCCTACTAGCGGAGAATGAGCAGTTCTTC.

The genes are TRBV11-2 and TRBJ2-5; 13 positions match TRBD2. V shed 6 bases and J 5 bases; nucleotides not matched to a gene: 6. The CDR3 covers 15 residues. Germline lookup yields CDR1 SGHAT and CDR2 FQNNGV. CDR3 sequence (DNA): TGTGCCAGCAGAACTAGCGGGGGGGTAGGTGAGACCCAGTACTTC. Translating gives CASRTSGGVGETQYF.

The rearrangement joins TRBV11-2 to TRBJ2-2; a possible D gene is TRBD1 (5 bases). Germline V lookup: CDR1 SGHAT, CDR2 FQNNGV. CDR3 length equals 17 residues. Trimming took off 1 base at V and 2 bases at J, with 14 bases between the two ends. The CDR3 sequence is CASSLGFLTANTGELFF. In nucleotides, the CDR3 is TGTGCCAGCAGCTTAGGATTTCTGACAGCAAACACCGGGGAGCTGTTTTTT.

This clone has only one observation. V and J are TRBV4-2 and TRBJ1-6; weak D call: TRBD1 (6 bases). CDR3 length: 15 residues. Trimming took off 2 bases at V and 10 bases at J, with 15 bases between the two ends. The germline V gene encodes CDR1 LGHNA and CDR2 YNFKEQ. CDR3 region: CASSQPSDRSSPLHF. CDR3 sequence (DNA): TGTGCCAGCAGCCAACCGTCCGACAGGAGCTCACCCCTCCACTTT.

The V call is TRBV28, the J call TRBJ1-2; D may be TRBD1 (5 bases). The ends were cut back, 11 bases at V and 0 bases at J, with 13 bases in the middle. The CDR3 has 13 amino acids. Germline V lookup: CDR1 MDHEN, CDR2 SYDVKM. CDR3 in amino acids: CASSVTANYGYTF. CDR3 sequence (DNA): TGTGCCTCATCCGTGACAGCTAACTATGGCTACACCTTC.

The CDR3 here is CASSGTANKATNEKLFF. The CDR3 DNA reads TGTGCCAGCAGCGGGACAGCGAACAAGGCAACTAATGAAAAACTGTTTTTT. This chain joins TRBV2 and TRBJ1-4; 7 bases are a match to TRBD1. J gave up 0 bases and V 6 bases, and 10 bases lay outside the gene matches. The CDR3 consists of 17 residues. Germline CDR1 SNHLY, CDR2 FYNNEI.

The CDR3 loop is CASSIERGGTGELFF. CDR3 in DNA: TGTGCCAGCAGCATAGAGCGGGGAGGGACCGGGGAGCTGTTTTTT. The chain employs TRBV13 and TRBJ2-2; 7 nucleotides line up with TRBD2. The CDR3 loop spans 15 amino acids. The junction had 8 bases not matched to a gene; V was cut back by 5 bases and J by 5 bases. Germline V CDR1 and CDR2: PRHDT, FYEKMQ (reference sequence). Supplemented by reference TRBV13 and TRBJ2-2, the full variable domain reads AAGVIQSPRHLIKEKRETATLKCYPIPRHDTVYWYQQGPGQDPQFLISFYEKMQSDKGSIPDRFSAQQFSDYHSELNMSSLELGDSALYFCASSIERGGTGELFFGEGSRLTVL.

V usage is TRBV5-1 and J usage is TRBJ1-1; 9 nucleotides line up with TRBD1. The junction had 3 bases not matched to a gene; V was cut back by 0 bases and J by 6 bases. CDR3 length equals 14 residues. Germline V lookup: CDR1 SGHRS, CDR2 YFSETQ. The CDR3 nucleotides read TGCGCCAGCAGCTTGGGGGACAGGGTGGCTGAAGCTTTCTTT. Translation gives CASSLGDRVAEAFF.

The chain is built from TRBV28 and TRBJ1-2; 7 bases match TRBD1. In germline, CDR1 is MDHEN, CDR2 SYDVKM. Trimming took 2 bases from V and 4 from J; bases not matched to a gene: 1. The CDR3 loop spans 13 amino acids. The CDR3 spells CASSLGTVYGYTF. The CDR3, as DNA: TGTGCCAGCAGTTTAGGGACAGTCTATGGCTACACCTTC.

This clone appeared once. The V call is TRBV9, the J call TRBJ2-5, with 9 positions matching TRBD1. J lost 4 bases, V lost 3 bases, and 4 bases had no gene match. Germline lookup yields CDR1 SGDLS and CDR2 YYNGEE. The CDR3 extends over 14 amino acids. In DNA, the CDR3 is TGTGCCAGCAGCGGACAGGGGGGGAGAGAGACCCAGTACTTC. Its protein is CASSGQGGRETQYF.

The chain has TRBV7-2 and TRBJ2-1, with 9 bases lining up with TRBD2. The ends lost 3 bases at V and 7 bases at J; junction bases unmatched: 7. The CDR3 is 15 residues long. CDR1 and CDR2 (germline): SGHTA, FQGNSA. CDR3 sequence (DNA): TGTGCCAGCAGCTTGCCCGGGACTAGCTCTAATGAGCAGTTCTTC. Protein: CASSLPGTSSNEQFF.

V and J are TRBV6-5 and TRBJ2-5, with D hard to call. The CDR3 length is 12 residues. Trimming took off 0 bases at V and 14 bases at J, with 13 bases between the two ends. CDR1 and CDR2 from the germline V gene are MNHEY and SVGAGI. CDR3 nucleotide sequence: TGTGCCAGCAGTTACTCACGTACAGTTCTTTACTTC. Translation gives CASSYSRTVLYF.

The sample holds one count of this clone. The rearrangement uses TRBV27 and TRBJ1-1; TRBD1 is a possible D gene (5 bases). Deletions cut 5 bases from V and 7 bases from J, with 14 bases between. The CDR3 is 13 amino acids. Germline V gene data show CDR1 as MNHEY and CDR2 as SMNVEV (reference sequence). DNA of the CDR3: TGTGCCAGCAGTAGATCGACAGACCGTGAAGCTTTCTTT. Translating gives CASSRSTDREAFF.

The chain links TRBV5-1 to TRBJ2-3, with 10 bases aligning to TRBD1. Germline values: CDR1 SGHRS, CDR2 YFSETQ. The CDR3 has 14 residues. Trimming took 3 bases from V and 6 from J; bases not matched to a gene: 4. This CDR3 reads CASSSGTGADTQYF. CDR3 sequence (DNA): TGCGCCAGCAGCTCCGGGACAGGGGCCGATACGCAGTATTTT.

V gene TRBV9 combines with J gene TRBJ2-3; 8 nucleotides line up with TRBD2. This CDR3 region has 16 residues. The trim removed 0 bases at V and 4 bases at J, leaving 7 bases unmatched. From germline, CDR1 is SGDLS and CDR2 YYNGEE. The chain's CDR3 is CASSVGIGGAADTQYF. The DNA of the CDR3 is TGTGCCAGCAGCGTAGGGATCGGGGGGGCGGCAGATACGCAGTATTTT.

The genes are TRBV6-6 and TRBJ2-5, with TRBD1 as a possible D gene (5 bases). The DNA matches TRBJ2-7 better at its end, which makes the J call doubtful. This CDR3 has 14 residues. From germline, CDR1 is MNHNY and CDR2 SVGAGI (reference sequence). In nucleotides, the CDR3 is TGTGCCAGCAGTCCCCTCAGGGACTCCTACGAGCAGTACTTC. This gives the protein CASSPLRDSYEQYF.

The chain has TRBV5-1 and TRBJ2-1; 8 nucleotides agree with TRBD1. The germline CDR1 and CDR2 sequences are SGHRS and YFSETQ. The CDR3 runs 14 residues. After removal of 0 bases from V and 7 bases from J, the junction contained 3 bases not matched to a gene. CDR3: CASSLVDRANEQFF. The CDR3 DNA reads as TGCGCCAGCAGCTTGGTGGACAGGGCTAATGAGCAGTTCTTC. Full variable domain (remainder filled in from reference TRBV5-1 and TRBJ2-1): KAGVTQTPRYLIKTRGQQVTLSCSPISGHRSVSWYQQTPGQGLQFLFEYFSETQRNKGNFPGRFSGRQFSNSRSEMNVSTLELGDSALYLCASSLVDRANEQFFGPGTRLTVL.

The chain recombines TRBV12-5 with TRBJ2-7, with unresolved D. Germline CDR1 reads LGHNT; CDR2 reads FRNRAP. This CDR3 comprises 13 residues. Trimming cost V 6 bases and J 4 bases, with 13 bases left between them. The CDR3 sequence is CASGPPAAYEQYF. The CDR3 DNA follows: TGTGCTAGTGGCCCCCCCGCGGCTTACGAGCAGTACTTC. Combining the CDR3 with reference TRBV12-5 and TRBJ2-7 gives the whole variable domain DARVTQTPRHKVTEMGQEVTMRCQPILGHNTVFWYRQTMMQGLELLAYFRNRAPLDDSGMPKDRFSAEMPDATLATLKIQPSEPRDSAVYFCASGPPAAYEQYFGPGTRLTVT.

The V call is TRBV30, the J call TRBJ2-7; D is uncertain. This CDR3 region has 12 residues. Germline assignment: CDR1 GTSNPN and CDR2 SVGIG (reference sequence). V was shortened by 4 bases and J by 2 bases, with 9 bases between the two germline ends. The CDR3 nucleotides read TGTGCCTGGAAACAGTTGGCCTACGAGCAGTACTTC. Translation gives CAWKQLAYEQYF.

The chain is built from TRBV19 and TRBJ2-5; D not certain. The germline V gene has CDR1 LNHDA and CDR2 SQIVND (reference sequence). This CDR3 region has 13 residues. The V end was cut by 3 bases, the J end by 5 bases, with 10 bases between. This CDR3 reads CASSIVLEETQYF. CDR3 DNA: TGTGCCAGTAGTATTGTGCTAGAGGAGACCCAGTACTTC.

This clone has just a few counts. The chain combines TRBV6-7 with TRBJ2-7; D is perhaps TRBD2 (6 bases). TRBV6-7 is an ORF, and what it does is uncertain. V dropped 2 bases and J dropped 9 bases, with 11 bases sitting between them. This CDR3 comprises 12 residues. The DNA of the CDR3 is TGTGCCAGCAGTTACCCGCGGAGGGGGCAGTACTTC. Its protein product is CASSYPRRGQYF.

V gene TRBV7-9 combines with J gene TRBJ2-3, with D possibly matching TRBD2 (5 bases). Germline V gene lookup returns CDR1 SEHNR and CDR2 FQNEAQ (reference sequence). The germline V and J ends were trimmed by 2 bases and 3 bases, with 9 bases remaining between them. This CDR3 comprises 14 residues. The CDR3 reads CASSLQAATDTQYF. CDR3 nucleotide sequence: TGTGCCAGCAGCTTACAAGCGGCGACAGATACGCAGTATTTT.

This clone has just a few counts. This rearrangement joins TRBV6-1 to TRBJ1-5, with 7 bases fitting TRBD1. In germline, CDR1 is MNHNS, CDR2 SASEGT. V lost 5 bases and J lost 7; bases outside the gene matches: 5. There are 13 residues in the CDR3. CDR3 amino acids: CASSPGQRQPQHF. The CDR3, as DNA: TGTGCCAGCAGTCCGGGACAGAGGCAGCCCCAGCATTTT.

The rearrangement uses TRBV9 and TRBJ2-2, with 9 bases that match TRBD2. The V gene's germline CDR1 is SGDLS and CDR2 YYNGEE. CDR3 size: 21 residues. V lost 1 base, J lost 0 bases, and 16 bases stayed unmatched. CDR3 in amino acids: CASSVSSGVVSGSANTGELFF. The CDR3 DNA sequence: TGTGCCAGCAGCGTATCTAGCGGGGTGGTTAGTGGGTCGGCGAACACCGGGGAGCTGTTTTTT.